The source of this TCR beta chain is a study of technical replicates of blood from a few donors. There are 15 residues in the CDR3. Germline V gives CDR1 SGHTA, CDR2 FQGNSA. V gave up 2 bases and J gave up 4 bases, with 15 bases separating them. Some clones are missing from TCRdb's copy, which holds only in-frame ones; the method was immunoSEQ multiplex PCR. Of almost 70,000 clones in the sample, 92% are singletons; the top ten hold about 0.38%. This chain uses TRBV7-2 with TRBJ2-7; D possibly corresponds to TRBD2 (5 bases). Material: T cells isolated from PBMCs. This TCR was sampled from a human donor in good health. The CDR3 region has the DNA TGTGCCAGCAGCTTAAGCAGCGGTTCCCAATACGAGCAGTACTTC. It yields the protein CASSLSSGSQYEQYF.